These 26 T cell receptor beta chains share one sample of origin, sequenced in a study of blood T cell repertoires in COVID-19. Measured with immunoSEQ multiplex PCR; TCRdb has only the in-frame clones, and not every one. The sample lists more than 95,000 clones; approximately 90% were seen once. The sample consisted of peripheral blood. These receptors were collected from a human donor in a cohort sampled during active COVID-19.

V and J are TRBV3-1 (or the pseudogene TRBV3-2) and TRBJ2-7, with 9 bases identical to TRBD2. This CDR3 spans 17 amino acids. Germline values: CDR1 LGHDT, CDR2 YNNKEL (reference sequence). After removal of 3 bases from V and 0 bases from J, the junction contained 9 bases not matched to a gene. The CDR3 bases are TGTGCCAGCAGCCAGGCCTCTAGCGGGGTGAGCTCCTACGAGCAGTACTTC. As protein: CASSQASSGVSSYEQYF.

The chain joins TRBV5-1 to TRBJ2-7, with D possibly being TRBD2 (5 bases). The CDR3 length is 14 residues. The V end lost 4 bases, the J end lost 7 bases, and 18 bases lay between the germline ends. Germline V gene data show CDR1 as SGHRS and CDR2 as YFSETQ. In DNA, the CDR3 is TGCGCCAGCAGCGTAACCGGGATGACGGGTGAGCAGTACTTC. This sequence encodes CASSVTGMTGEQYF.

In this sample, this clone turned up once. The CDR3 DNA follows: TGTGCCAGCAGCCCTCTGAGTACCGGTGAAAAACTGTTTTTT. Translated: CASSPLSTGEKLFF. The chain recombines TRBV9 with TRBJ1-4; D unresolved. V was clipped by 4 bases and J by 7 bases, with 14 bases between them. The CDR3 loop spans 14 amino acids. Germline CDR1 and CDR2: SGDLS and YYNGEE.

The chain carries TRBV4-2 and TRBJ2-3, with TRBD2 matching over 9 bases. The germline V gene has CDR1 LGHNA and CDR2 YNFKEQ. V trimming: 3 bases; J trimming: 5 bases; junction bases outside the gene matches: 9. The CDR3 extends over 16 amino acids. The CDR3 loop reads CASSHSAGGQRDTQYF. The CDR3 coding sequence is TGTGCCAGCAGCCACTCTGCGGGGGGGCAGCGAGATACGCAGTATTTT.

V is TRBV20-1 and J is TRBJ2-3; 7 bases are a match to TRBD1. The CDR3 has 15 residues. The ends lost 3 bases at V and 5 bases at J; junction bases unmatched: 11. The germline gives CDR1 DFQATT, CDR2 SNEGSKA (reference sequence). Here the CDR3 reads CSASADRVYGDTQYF. CDR3 bases: TGCAGTGCTAGTGCAGACAGGGTCTACGGAGATACGCAGTATTTT.

The genes are TRBV5-1 and TRBJ2-1; 9 bases match TRBD1. V lost 6 bases to trimming and J lost 3 bases; unmatched junction nucleotides: 4. Germline V gives CDR1 SGHRS, CDR2 YFSETQ. CDR3 length: 14 amino acids. DNA for the CDR3: TGCGCCAGCATTCAGGACAGGGGCTACAATGAGCAGTTCTTC. It yields the protein CASIQDRGYNEQFF.

This sequence joins TRBV3-1 (or the pseudogene TRBV3-2) and TRBJ1-4; D call uncertain. V was shortened by 2 bases and J by 7 bases, with 17 bases between the two germline ends. Germline CDR1 LGHDT, CDR2 YNNKEL (reference sequence). The CDR3 extends over 16 amino acids. CDR3 in DNA: TGTGCCAGCAGCCAATATAGGTCCAGGTTGGGTGAAAAACTGTTTTTT. It codes for CASSQYRSRLGEKLFF.

With regard to this clone: The junction and the germline gene differ at one end; a read error may be behind it. V gene TRBV18 combines with J gene TRBJ2-1; 16 bases map to TRBD2. The V gene's germline CDR1 is KGHSH and CDR2 LQKENI. This CDR3 is 20 amino acids long. CDR3: CASSPQGLAGGPSSSNEQFF. Written as DNA, the CDR3 is TGTGCCAGCTCACCACAGGGACTAGCGGGAGGGCCCTCCTCCTCCAATGAGCAGTTCTTC.

The chain uses TRBV18 and TRBJ2-7; 8 nucleotides match TRBD2. The junction had 7 bases not matched to a gene; V was cut back by 6 bases and J by 3 bases. From germline, CDR1 is KGHSH and CDR2 LQKENI. This CDR3 region has 14 residues. CDR3 nucleotides: TGTGCCAGCTCCCTAGATGCGGGAGGCTACGAGCAGTACTTC. Residues: CASSLDAGGYEQYF.

Details on this clone: The junction differs from germline at one of its ends, possibly a read error. This chain connects TRBV19 to TRBJ1-2; D may be TRBD1 (5 bases). Germline-derived CDR1 and CDR2 are LNHDA and SQIVND (reference sequence). This CDR3 has 12 amino acids. The CDR3 protein is CASSIGAGTPAF. CDR3 sequence (DNA): TGTGCCAGTAGTATAGGGGCCGGGACTCCAGCCTTC.

The CDR3: CAISVRQGAGYTF. The CDR3 DNA is TGTGCCATCAGTGTTAGACAGGGTGCTGGCTACACCTTC. The chain couples TRBV7-2 to TRBJ1-2; 7 bases align to TRBD1. Germline loops: CDR1 SGHTA, CDR2 FQGNSA. V lost 10 bases to trimming and J lost 7 bases; unmatched junction nucleotides: 12. CDR3 length equals 13 residues.

V usage is TRBV7-9 and J usage is TRBJ2-5; the match to TRBD1 covers 12 bases. This CDR3 spans 15 amino acids. Germline CDR1 is SEHNR and CDR2 is FQNEAQ (reference sequence). Unmatched junction bases numbered 2, after V lost 4 bases and J lost 2 bases. CDR3 DNA sequence: TGTGCCAGCAGCTGGGACAGGGGGCGGCAAGAGACCCAGTACTTC. Amino acid sequence: CASSWDRGRQETQYF.

The rearrangement links TRBV18 to TRBJ2-1; D may be TRBD2 (6 bases). V was clipped by 2 bases and J by 5 bases, with 13 bases between them. The CDR3 consists of 15 residues. Looked up from germline, CDR1 is KGHSH and CDR2 is LQKENI. Here the CDR3 DNA reads TGTGCCAGCTCACCAGAGGCAGGCGGGGACAATGAGCAGTTCTTC. Residues: CASSPEAGGDNEQFF. Complete variable domain (other parts from reference TRBV18 and TRBJ2-1): NAGVMQNPRHLVRRRGQEARLRCSPMKGHSHVYWYRQLPEEGLKFMVYLQKENIIDESGMPKERFSAEFPKEGPSILRIQQVVRGDSAAYFCASSPEAGGDNEQFFGPGTRLTVL.

Remarks on this clone: The germline gene is not matched at one end of the junction; a read error may be the cause. J is TRBJ2-5 and V is TRBV5-1; no definite D call. From germline, CDR1 is SGHRS and CDR2 YFSETQ. The CDR3 has 16 amino acids. CDR3 residues: CASSLSGPGNQETQYF. CDR3 DNA sequence: TGCGCCAGCAGCTTGTCTGGCCCAGGAAACCAGGAGACCCAGTACTTC. Together with reference TRBV5-1 and TRBJ2-5, the CDR3 gives the full variable domain: KAGVTQTPRYLIKTRGQQVTLSCSPISGHRSVSWYQQTPGQGLQFLFEYFSETQRNKGNFPGRFSGRQFSNSRSEMNVSTLELGDSALYLCASSLSGPGNQETQYFGPGTRLLVL.

This chain links TRBV2 with TRBJ1-1, with D unresolved. The V end lost 2 bases, the J end lost 10 bases, and 11 bases lay between the germline ends. Germline-derived CDR1 and CDR2 are SNHLY and FYNNEI. This CDR3 is 12 amino acids long. CDR3 DNA sequence: TGTGCCAGCAGTGAACAGATGGAGGGAGCTTTCTTT. Its translation: CASSEQMEGAFF.

The chain uses TRBV5-1 and TRBJ2-2, with a possible D match to TRBD2 (6 bases). The V gene's germline CDR1 is SGHRS and CDR2 YFSETQ. The CDR3 covers 14 residues. The ends were cut back, 7 bases at V and 4 bases at J, with 14 bases in the middle. CDR3 in DNA: TGCGCCAGCCAACTCCCGCGGGGCACCGGGGAGCTGTTTTTT. This sequence encodes CASQLPRGTGELFF.

The chain carries TRBV6-1 and TRBJ2-7; 9 nucleotides line up with TRBD1. The CDR3 is made up of 15 amino acids. CDR1 and CDR2 from the germline V gene are MNHNS and SASEGT. The V and J ends lost 3 bases and 5 bases, in that order; junction bases with no gene match: 8. The CDR3 region has the DNA TGTGCCAGCAGTGAGCGGCGACAGGGGGTTAACGAGCAGTACTTC. Translating gives CASSERRQGVNEQYF.

In this sample, this clone turned up once. This chain joins TRBV21-1 and TRBJ1-6. TRBV21-1 is assigned pseudogene status. The CDR3 extends over 19 amino acids. CDR3 residues: CASSRGHPHTSSYNSPLHF. The DNA for the CDR3 is TGTGCCAGCAGCAGAGGTCATCCTCACACGAGCTCCTATAATTCACCCCTCCACTTT.

The chain uses TRBV3-1 (or the pseudogene TRBV3-2) and TRBJ1-1, with 7 nucleotides matching TRBD1. The CDR3 is 14 amino acids. Losses at the gene ends were 3 bases for V and 7 bases for J; bases not matched to a gene: 8. From germline, CDR1 is LGHDT and CDR2 YNNKEL (reference sequence). CDR3: CASSHSTGLGEAFF. In DNA form, the CDR3 reads TGTGCCAGCAGCCACTCGACAGGGCTGGGTGAAGCTTTCTTT.

This clone was observed once. The chain links TRBV4-1 to TRBJ2-5; D unclear. The V and J ends lost 3 bases and 5 bases respectively, with 16 bases between them. In germline, CDR1 is MGHRA, CDR2 YSYEKL. The CDR3 covers 15 residues. CDR3 DNA: TGCGCCAGCAGCCAGGTGAACAGTGGCTGGGAGACCCAGTACTTC. Encoded protein: CASSQVNSGWETQYF.

This rearrangement joins TRBV5-8 to TRBJ2-7, with TRBD2 identical over 12 bases. Germline CDR1 reads SGHTS; CDR2 reads YDEGEE. The length of the CDR3 is 15 residues. Losses at the gene ends were 2 bases for V and 7 bases for J; bases not matched to a gene: 7. For the CDR3, the DNA is TGTGCCAGCAGCTTTGGTGGACTAGCGGGAATGGAGCAGTACTTC. This translates into CASSFGGLAGMEQYF.

This chain connects TRBV5-5 to TRBJ2-3; D perhaps matches TRBD1 (5 bases). Germline values: CDR1 SGHKS, CDR2 YYEKEE (reference sequence). The CDR3 loop spans 14 amino acids. Trimming took 0 bases from V and 1 from J, leaving 6 bases between them. The CDR3 reads CASSLAQGTDTQYF. The CDR3 DNA follows: TGTGCCAGCAGCTTGGCACAGGGCACAGATACGCAGTATTTT.

This rearrangement joins TRBV27 to TRBJ2-1; 8 bases match TRBD2. The CDR3 extends over 15 amino acids. Germline values: CDR1 MNHEY, CDR2 SMNVEV (reference sequence). Germline trimming cut 2 bases from V and 7 bases from J; bases unmatched to any gene: 7. The CDR3 reads CASSLGAGGWNEQFF. CDR3 coding DNA: TGTGCCAGCAGTTTAGGGGCGGGGGGATGGAATGAGCAGTTCTTC.

The CDR3 region is CASSVAGQGSGGELFF. The CDR3 DNA reads as TGTGCCAGCAGCGTAGCGGGACAGGGCTCCGGCGGGGAGCTGTTTTTT. The V call is TRBV9, the J call TRBJ2-2; 9 nucleotides match TRBD1. CDR1 SGDLS and CDR2 YYNGEE come from the germline V gene. With 0 bases clipped from V and 7 bases from J, the junction kept 7 bases outside the gene matches. The CDR3 is 16 amino acids.

In its sample, this clone was seen a few times. Other DNA sequences within the sample encode an identical CDR3. The rearrangement uses TRBV4-1 and TRBJ2-1, with 7 nucleotides matching TRBD1. Looked up from germline, CDR1 is MGHRA and CDR2 is YSYEKL. V gave up 1 base and J gave up 2 bases; unmatched junction bases: 2. This CDR3 has 15 residues. CDR3 amino acids: CASSQGQGPYNEQFF. In DNA form, the CDR3 reads TGCGCCAGCAGCCAAGGACAGGGTCCCTACAATGAGCAGTTCTTC.

The chain recombines TRBV7-9 with TRBJ2-7; D possibly corresponds to TRBD2 (6 bases). The CDR3 sequence is 14 residues long. Germline CDR1 SEHNR, CDR2 FQNEAQ (reference sequence). Trimming shortened V by 1 base and J by 4 bases, and 11 bases separated the two germline ends. CDR3 amino acids: CASSLEGGVYEQYF. CDR3 sequence (DNA): TGTGCCAGCAGCTTAGAAGGAGGGGTTTACGAGCAGTACTTC.